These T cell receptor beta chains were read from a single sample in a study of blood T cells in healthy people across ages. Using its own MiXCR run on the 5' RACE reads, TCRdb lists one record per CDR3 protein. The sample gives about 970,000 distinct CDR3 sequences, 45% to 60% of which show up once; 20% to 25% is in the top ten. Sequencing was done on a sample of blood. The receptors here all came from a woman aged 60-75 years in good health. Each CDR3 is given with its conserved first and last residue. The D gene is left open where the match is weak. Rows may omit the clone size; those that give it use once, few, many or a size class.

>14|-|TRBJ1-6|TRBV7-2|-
TGTGCCAGCAGCTTAGTGGGGACATTCTCACCCCTCCACTTT
CASSLVGTFSPLHF
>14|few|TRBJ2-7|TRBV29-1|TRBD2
TGCAGCGTTGGATCTCTAGCGGGGGACTACGAGCAGTACTTC
CSVGSLAGDYEQYF
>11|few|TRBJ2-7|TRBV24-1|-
TGTGCCACCAGTCGGGGTTTCGAGCAGTACTTC
CATSRGFEQYF
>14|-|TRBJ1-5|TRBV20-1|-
TGCAGTGCTAGAGCCAGTCCCGGGAATCAGCCCCAGCATTTT
CSARASPGNQPQHF
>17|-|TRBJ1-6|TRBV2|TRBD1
TGTGCCAGCGGGAGTAGGCTGACAGGGAGTGATAATTCACCCCTCCACTTT
CASGSRLTGSDNSPLHF
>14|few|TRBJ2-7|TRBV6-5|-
TGTGCCACCTCCCAAGTGGGGAACTTCTACGAGCAGTACTTC
CATSQVGNFYEQYF
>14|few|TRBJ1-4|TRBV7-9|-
TGTGCCAGCAGCTTTGAAGGGACTAATGAAAAACTGTTTTTT
CASSFEGTNEKLFF
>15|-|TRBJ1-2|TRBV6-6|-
TGTGCCAGCAGTTACGTGGGGACAACCAACTATGGCTACACCTTC
CASSYVGTTNYGYTF
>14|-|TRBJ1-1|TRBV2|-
TGTGCCAGCATGAAAATCAGGGAGGCCACTGAAGCTTTCTTT
CASMKIREATEAFF
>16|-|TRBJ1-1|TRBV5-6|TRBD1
TGTGCCAGCAGCTTGGAGGCCTCAGTCCTCAGGGGGATGGCTTTCTTT
CASSLEASVLRGMAFF
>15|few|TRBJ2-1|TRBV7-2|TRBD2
TGTGCCAGCAGCTCCGCGGGAGGAACCTACAATGAGCAGTTCTTC
CASSSAGGTYNEQFF
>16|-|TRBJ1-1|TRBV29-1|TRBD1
TGCAGCGTCTCAGGGGGCCTCTCGGGCAGACGCACTGAAGCTTTCTTT
CSVSGGLSGRRTEAFF
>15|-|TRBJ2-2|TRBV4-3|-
TGCGCCAGCAGCCAAGGAGCGAGGTACACCGGGGAGCTGTTTTTT
CASSQGARYTGELFF
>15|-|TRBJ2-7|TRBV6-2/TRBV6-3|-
TGTGCCAGCAGACCGGGACGAGCTCCAGCCTACGAGCAGTACTTC
CASRPGRAPAYEQYF
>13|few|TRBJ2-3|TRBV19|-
TGTGCCAGTAGGAGAGCCCTTGGGGATACGCAGTATTTT
CASRRALGDTQYF
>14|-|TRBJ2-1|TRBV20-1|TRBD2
TGCAGTGCTAGTACGAGCGGGAGATGGAATGAGCAGTTCTTC
CSASTSGRWNEQFF
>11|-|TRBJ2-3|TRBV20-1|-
TGCAGTGCTAGCGAGGAGCATACGCAGTATTTT
CSASEEHTQYF
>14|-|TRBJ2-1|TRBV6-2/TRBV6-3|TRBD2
TGTGCCAGCAGCCAAACTAGCGGGAGGTCGGTCCCGTTCTTC
CASSQTSGRSVPFF
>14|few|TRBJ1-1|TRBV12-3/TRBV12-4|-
TGTGCCAGCAGTTTAGGCAGGGAGGTAACTGAAGCTTTCTTT
CASSLGREVTEAFF
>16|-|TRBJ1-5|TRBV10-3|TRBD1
TGTGCCATCAGTGAGGGGGGACAGCCGGCGAATCAGCCCCAGCATTTT
CAISEGGQPANQPQHF
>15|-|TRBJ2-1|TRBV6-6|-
TGTGCCAGCAGTAGGACCCAAAGCTCCTACAATGAGCAGTTCTTC
CASSRTQSSYNEQFF
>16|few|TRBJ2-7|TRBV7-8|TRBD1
TGTGCCAGCAGCTTAGCCTACCGGGACAGGAGAGGCGAGCAGTACTTC
CASSLAYRDRRGEQYF
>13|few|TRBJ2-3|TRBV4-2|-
TGTGCCAGCAGCCAGAACCGGGATACTACGCAGTATTTT
CASSQNRDTTQYF
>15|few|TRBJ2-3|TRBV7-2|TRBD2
TGTGCCAGCAGCCTAGCGGGAACCAGGACAGATACGCAGTATTTT
CASSLAGTRTDTQYF
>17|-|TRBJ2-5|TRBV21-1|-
TGTGCCAGCGCCCGCGACGGGGGACTAGCGGGAGATGAGACCCAGTACTTC
CASARDGGLAGDETQYF
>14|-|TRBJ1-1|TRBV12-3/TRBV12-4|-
TGTGCCAGCAATACAAGACAGGAGGGCGCTGAAGCTTTCTTT
CASNTRQEGAEAFF
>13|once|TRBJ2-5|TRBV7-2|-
TGTGCCAGCAGCTTATTCCTTCAAGAGACCCAGTACTTC
CASSLFLQETQYF
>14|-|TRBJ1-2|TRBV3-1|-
TGTGCCAGCAGCCAAGATTGGCAGGGCCGAGGCTACACCTTC
CASSQDWQGRGYTF
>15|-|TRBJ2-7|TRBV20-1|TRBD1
TGCAGTGCTAGACGTCGACAGGGTGGATCCTACGAGCAGTACTTC
CSARRRQGGSYEQYF
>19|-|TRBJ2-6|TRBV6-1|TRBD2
TGTGCCAGCAGTGGCGGGGGACGCAGGGTTGGCTCTGGGGCCAACGTCCTGACTTTC
CASSGGGRRVGSGANVLTF
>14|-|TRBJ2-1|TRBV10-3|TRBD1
TGTGCCATCGGTGGACAGGGGATCTCGGGTGAGCAGTTCTTC
CAIGGQGISGEQFF
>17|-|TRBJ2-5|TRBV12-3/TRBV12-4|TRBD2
TGTGCCAGCAGTTTTCGTACTAGCGGGAGGGTCGGAGAGACCCAGTACTTC
CASSFRTSGRVGETQYF
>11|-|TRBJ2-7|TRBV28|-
TGTGCCACCATAGGGGTACACGAGCAGTACTTC
CATIGVHEQYF
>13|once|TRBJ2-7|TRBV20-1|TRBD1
TGCAGTGCTATCACAGGGGAAACCTACGAGCAGTACTTC
CSAITGETYEQYF
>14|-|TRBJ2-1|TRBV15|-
TGTGCCACCAGCGGCGGGACCCTCAGAAATGAGCAGTTCTTC
CATSGGTLRNEQFF
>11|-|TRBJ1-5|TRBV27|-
TGTGCCAGCAGTTTGTTTCAGCCCCAGCATTTT
CASSLFQPQHF
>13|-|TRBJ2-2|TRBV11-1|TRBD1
TGTGCCAGCCGGACAGGGTTCACCGGGGAGCTGTTTTTT
CASRTGFTGELFF
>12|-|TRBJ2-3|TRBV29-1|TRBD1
TGCAGCTTGGGACAGAACACAGATACGCAGTATTTT
CSLGQNTDTQYF
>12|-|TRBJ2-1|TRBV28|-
TGTGCCGGGGGGAGGATGAGCAGTGAGCAGTTCTTC
CAGGRMSSEQFF
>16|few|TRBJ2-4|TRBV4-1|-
TGCGCCAGCAGCCAGGGGAGGGCCAGGGGGTTGAACATTCAGTACTTC
CASSQGRARGLNIQYF
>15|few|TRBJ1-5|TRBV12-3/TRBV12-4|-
TGTGCCAGCAGTTTAAGGCTTGGGGGGGGCCAGCCCCAGCATTTT
CASSLRLGGGQPQHF
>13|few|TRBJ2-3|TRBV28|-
TGTGCCAGCAGTTTATGGGGATTAGATACGCAGTATTTT
CASSLWGLDTQYF
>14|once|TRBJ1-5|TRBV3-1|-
TGCGCCAGCAGCCGGCACTCCGAAGATCAGCCCCAGCATTTT
CASSRHSEDQPQHF
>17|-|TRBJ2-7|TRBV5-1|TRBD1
TGCGCCAGCAGCTTAACACCACCGGGGACAGGGTACCACGAGCAGTACTTC
CASSLTPPGTGYHEQYF
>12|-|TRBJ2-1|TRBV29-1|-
TGCAGCGTTGAAGCGGGCTACAATGAGCAGTTCTTC
CSVEAGYNEQFF
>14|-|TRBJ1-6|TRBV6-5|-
TGTGCCAGCAGTTACGGTCGGAATAATTCACCCCTCCACTTT
CASSYGRNNSPLHF
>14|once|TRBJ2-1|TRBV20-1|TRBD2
TGCAGTGCTAGTGGGACTAGCGTAGGGAATGAGCAGTTCTTC
CSASGTSVGNEQFF
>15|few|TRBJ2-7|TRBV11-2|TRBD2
TGTGCCAGCAGGATGACGTTAGGGACTAACTACGAGCAGTACTTC
CASRMTLGTNYEQYF
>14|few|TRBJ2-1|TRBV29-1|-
TGCAGCGTTGAAGATACCGGGAGACGGAATGAGCAGTTCTTC
CSVEDTGRRNEQFF
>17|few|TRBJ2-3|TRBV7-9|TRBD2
TGTGCCAGCGGTTTCGGAGGGCTAGCGGGAGGGTTGAATACGCAGTATTTT
CASGFGGLAGGLNTQYF
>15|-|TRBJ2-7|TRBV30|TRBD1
TGTGCCTGGAGCCTATCGACAGGGTTCACCTACGAGCAGTACTTC
CAWSLSTGFTYEQYF
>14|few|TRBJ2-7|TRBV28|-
TGTGCCAGCAGCTCTCCCGGGAGCTCCTACGAGCAGTACTTC
CASSSPGSSYEQYF
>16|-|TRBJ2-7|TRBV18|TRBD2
TGTGCCAGCTCACCAGGAGGGACTAGCCGGACCTACGAGCAGTACTTC
CASSPGGTSRTYEQYF
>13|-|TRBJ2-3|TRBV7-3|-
TGTGCCAGCAGCCGATGGGGTCCAGATACGCAGTATTTT
CASSRWGPDTQYF